This T cell receptor (beta chain) was observed in a study of graft-versus-host responses after intestinal transplantation. Study information: Induction using anti-thymocyte globulin, followed by tacrolimus and steroids for two to three years, was given to all recipients.

Remarks on this clone: Its antigen is not known.

The germline V and J ends were trimmed by 1 base and 3 bases, with 12 bases remaining between them. Germline V gene lookup returns CDR1 MGHRA and CDR2 YSYEKL. The CDR3 contains 15 residues. Repertoires were generated with immunoSEQ multiplex PCR, while TCRdb's copy carries only in-frame clones and drops some. The sample lists about 120,000 clones, about 95% occurring once. Regarding the study as a whole: GvH clones were identified in recipient marrow, with some first appearing in ileum or blood.

This receptor was taken from a human donor who received an intestinal transplant. The chain joins TRBV4-1 to TRBJ2-5; possible D gene TRBD1, 5 bases. Here the sequenced sample was unstimulated CD8+ T cells sorted from spleen or lymph node cells, taken before intestinal transplant. For the CDR3, the DNA is TGCGCCAGCAGCCAAGTATTCGTAGGGGAAGAGACCCAGTACTTC. Its protein is CASSQVFVGEETQYF.